This TCR beta chain emerged from a study of PD-1 blockade in mismatch repair-deficient tumors. Here immunoSEQ multiplex PCR was the method, and the copy in TCRdb shows in-frame clones only, minus some. The sample carries some 100,000 clones, under 90% recorded once. Trimming removed 5 bases from V and 5 bases from J, with 18 bases in between. This CDR3 contains 15 residues. In germline, CDR1 is SEHNR, CDR2 FQNEAQ (reference sequence). The sequenced sample was peripheral blood, obtained roughly 35 weeks after starting pembrolizumab. This chain connects TRBV7-9 to TRBJ2-5, with D perhaps TRBD2 (6 bases). This receptor was obtained from an adult with mismatch repair-deficient cancer. The CDR3 coding sequence is TGTGCCAGCAGCCCCCCGGGGAGGACTCGGGAGACCCAGTACTTC. It codes for CASSPPGRTRETQYF.